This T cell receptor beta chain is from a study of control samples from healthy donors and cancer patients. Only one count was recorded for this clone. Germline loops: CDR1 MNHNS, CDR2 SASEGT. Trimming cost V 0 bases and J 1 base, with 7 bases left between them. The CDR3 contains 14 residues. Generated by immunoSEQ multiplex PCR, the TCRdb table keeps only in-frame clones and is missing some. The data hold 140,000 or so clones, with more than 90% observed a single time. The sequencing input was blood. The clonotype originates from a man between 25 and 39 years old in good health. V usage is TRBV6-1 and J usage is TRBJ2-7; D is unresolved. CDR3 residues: CASSEAGLSYEQYF. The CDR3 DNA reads TGTGCCAGCAGTGAAGCTGGGCTATCCTACGAGCAGTACTTC.